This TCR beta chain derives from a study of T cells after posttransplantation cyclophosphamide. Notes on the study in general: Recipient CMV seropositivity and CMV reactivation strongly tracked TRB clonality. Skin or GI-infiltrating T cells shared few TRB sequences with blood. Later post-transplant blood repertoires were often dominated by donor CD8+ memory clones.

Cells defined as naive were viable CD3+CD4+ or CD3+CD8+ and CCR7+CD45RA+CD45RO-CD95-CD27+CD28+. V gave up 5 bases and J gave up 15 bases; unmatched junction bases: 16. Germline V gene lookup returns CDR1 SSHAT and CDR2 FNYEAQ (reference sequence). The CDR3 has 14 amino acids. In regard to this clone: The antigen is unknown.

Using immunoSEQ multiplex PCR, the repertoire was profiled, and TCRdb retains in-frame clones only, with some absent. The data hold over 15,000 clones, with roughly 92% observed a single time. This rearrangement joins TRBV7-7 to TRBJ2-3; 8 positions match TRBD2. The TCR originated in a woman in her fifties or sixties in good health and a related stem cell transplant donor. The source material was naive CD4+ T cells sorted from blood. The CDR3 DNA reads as TGTGCCAGCAGCCCCGGGGTAGGAAGCGGGAGAAGTTATTTT. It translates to CASSPGVGSGRSYF.